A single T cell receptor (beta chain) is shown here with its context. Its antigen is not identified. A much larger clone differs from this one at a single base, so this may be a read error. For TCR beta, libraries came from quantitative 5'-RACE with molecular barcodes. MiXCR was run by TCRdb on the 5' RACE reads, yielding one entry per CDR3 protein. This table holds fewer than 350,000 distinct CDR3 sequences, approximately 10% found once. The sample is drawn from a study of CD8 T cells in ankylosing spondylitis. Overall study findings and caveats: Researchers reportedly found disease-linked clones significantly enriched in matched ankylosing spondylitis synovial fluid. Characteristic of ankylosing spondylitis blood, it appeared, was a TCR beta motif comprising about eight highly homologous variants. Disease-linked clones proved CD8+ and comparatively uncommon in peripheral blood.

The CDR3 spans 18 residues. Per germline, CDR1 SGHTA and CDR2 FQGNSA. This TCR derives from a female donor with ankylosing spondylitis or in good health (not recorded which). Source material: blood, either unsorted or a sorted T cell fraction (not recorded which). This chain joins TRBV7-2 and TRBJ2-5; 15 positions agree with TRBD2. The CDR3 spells CASSLAWRTSGGDETQSF. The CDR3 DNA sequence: TGTGCCAGCAGCTTAGCCTGGAGGACTAGCGGGGGGGATGAGACCCAGTCCTTC.